This T cell receptor (beta chain) was captured by sequencing in a study of B cell selection in AIRE deficiency. Method: immunoSEQ multiplex PCR; TCRdb's copy keeps in-frame clones and lacks some. The sample lists fewer than 30,000 clones; around 97% were seen once. Sorting defined conventional CD4 T cells as CD4+CD127+. Germline V lookup: CDR1 MDHEN, CDR2 SYDVKM. The CDR3 has 14 residues. A note on this clone: Its antigen is currently unknown. The junction shows a germline mismatch at one end, possibly a read error.

Points from the study as a whole: About a third of healthy-shared Treg TCRbeta sequences appeared in patient Tconv cells.

The clonotype was recovered from a human donor with AIRE deficiency. V usage is TRBV28 and J usage is TRBJ2-7; TRBD2 is a possible D gene (5 bases). The sample was conventional CD4+ T cells sorted from PBMCs. As DNA, the CDR3 is TGTGCCAGCAGGTTATCGGGGAACAAGTACGAGCAGTACTTC. Encoded protein: CASRLSGNKYEQYF.